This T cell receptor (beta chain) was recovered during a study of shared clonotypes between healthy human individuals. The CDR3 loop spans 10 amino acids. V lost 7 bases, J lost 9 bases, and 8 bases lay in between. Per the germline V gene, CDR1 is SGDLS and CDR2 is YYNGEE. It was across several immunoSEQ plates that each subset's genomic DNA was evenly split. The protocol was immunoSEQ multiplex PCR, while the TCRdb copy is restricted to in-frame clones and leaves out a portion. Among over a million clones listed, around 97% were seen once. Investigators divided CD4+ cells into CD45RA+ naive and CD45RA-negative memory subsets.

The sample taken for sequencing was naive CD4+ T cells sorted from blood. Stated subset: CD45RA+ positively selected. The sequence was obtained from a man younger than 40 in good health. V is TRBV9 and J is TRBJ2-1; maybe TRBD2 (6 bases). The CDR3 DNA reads TGTGCCAGCGGCGGGATTGAGCAGTTCTTC. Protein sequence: CASGGIEQFF.